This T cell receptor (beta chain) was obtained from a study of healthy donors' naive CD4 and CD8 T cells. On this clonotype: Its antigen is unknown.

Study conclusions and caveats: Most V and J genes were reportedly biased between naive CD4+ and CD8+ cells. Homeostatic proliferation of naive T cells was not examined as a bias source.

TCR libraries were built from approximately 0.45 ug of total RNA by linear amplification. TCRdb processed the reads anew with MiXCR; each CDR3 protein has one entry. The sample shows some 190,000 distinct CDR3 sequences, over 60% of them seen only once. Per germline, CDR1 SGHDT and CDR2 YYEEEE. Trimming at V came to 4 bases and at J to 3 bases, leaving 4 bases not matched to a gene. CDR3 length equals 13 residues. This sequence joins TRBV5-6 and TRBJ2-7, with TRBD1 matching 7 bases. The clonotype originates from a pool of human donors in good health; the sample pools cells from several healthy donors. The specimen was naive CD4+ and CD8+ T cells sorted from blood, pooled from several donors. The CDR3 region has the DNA TGTGCCAGCAGCCCGGGGACAGTCTACGAGCAGTACTTC. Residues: CASSPGTVYEQYF.